The T cell receptor beta chain described here comes from a study of Tregs in tolerant kidney transplant recipients. Assay: immunoSEQ multiplex PCR; the TCRdb copy retains only in-frame clones and omits some. The data hold about 110,000 clones, with about 90% observed a single time. The germline V and J ends were trimmed by 6 bases and 4 bases, with 17 bases remaining between them. The length of the CDR3 is 15 residues. Germline V lookup: CDR1 SGHRS, CDR2 YFSETQ. This chain connects TRBV5-1 to TRBJ2-1; the D is unclear. The sequences come from CD4+ T cells from blood, collected before the transplant. The source is a human donor who received a combined kidney and bone marrow transplant. CDR3 protein: CASTVAQTGYNEQFF. In DNA form, the CDR3 reads TGCGCCAGCACCGTCGCCCAGACTGGTTACAATGAGCAGTTCTTC.